This T cell receptor (beta chain) comes out of a study of shared clonotypes between healthy human individuals. General study results and limits: Sharing across four donors was seen in 4% to 5.5% of naive CD4 clonotypes. Rarefaction indicated that sorted-subset sequencing remained incomplete although depth was large. Compared with clonotypes that all four donors shared, non-shared clonotypes had lower generation probabilities.

A remark on this clone: Its antigen is unknown.

Genomic DNA per cell subset filled all wells of several immunoSEQ plates. The repertoire was sequenced with immunoSEQ multiplex PCR; TCRdb's copy has only in-frame clones and lacks some. The sample shows under 2.5 million clones, around 92% of them seen only once. Trimming removed 1 base at V and 14 bases at J, with 15 bases between. CDR1 GTSNPN and CDR2 SVGIG come from the germline V gene (reference sequence). The CDR3 totals 13 residues. This rearrangement joins TRBV30 to TRBJ1-6, with D maybe TRBD1 (6 bases). Material: naive CD4+ T cells from PBMCs. Subset of the sample: CD45RA+ positively selected. The receptor was derived from a man aged 18 to 35 in good health. Some clones in this sample may be carry-over from other donors' samples. The CDR3 protein is CAWSDDRYGALHF. The CDR3 nucleotides are TGTGCCTGGAGTGACGACAGGTACGGCGCCCTCCACTTT. The variable domain in full, with the rest retrieved from reference TRBV30 and TRBJ1-6, is SQTIHQWPATLVQPVGSPLSLECTVEGTSNPNLYWYRQAAGRGLQLLFYSVGIGQISSEVPQNLSASRPQDRQFILSSKKLLLSDSGFYLCAWSDDRYGALHFGNGTRLTVT.